The clone carrying this TCR beta chain was detected only a few times. What it binds is not known. The sample belongs to a study of T cell responses to AZD1222 COVID-19 vaccine. Overall study results and limits: Targets within unmutated variant regions were reportedly found for nearly half of spike-specific TCRs. Just a handful of AZD1222 recipients tested seropositive at baseline. Dominant CD4 TCR responses targeted spike regions 160-218 and 743-854. The donor cohort was predominantly white British with a female majority, and clonal diversity may have been underestimated.

CDR1 and CDR2 from the germline V gene are SGHKS and YYEKEE (reference sequence). CDR3 length equals 13 residues. The V and J ends lost 0 bases and 0 bases respectively, with 4 bases between them. Assay used: immunoSEQ multiplex PCR; TCRdb lists only in-frame clones, some missing. Found here are 90,000 to 140,000 clones, around nine tenths of them singletons; the top ten hold about 2.3%. This TCR came from an adult in good health. The chain has TRBV5-5 and TRBJ2-7; D is undetermined. The sequencing here drew on peripheral blood, taken on day 0 of AZD1222 vaccination. CDR3 bases: TGTGCCAGCAGCTTGGGAGTCTCCTACGAGCAGTACTTC. This translates into CASSLGVSYEQYF.